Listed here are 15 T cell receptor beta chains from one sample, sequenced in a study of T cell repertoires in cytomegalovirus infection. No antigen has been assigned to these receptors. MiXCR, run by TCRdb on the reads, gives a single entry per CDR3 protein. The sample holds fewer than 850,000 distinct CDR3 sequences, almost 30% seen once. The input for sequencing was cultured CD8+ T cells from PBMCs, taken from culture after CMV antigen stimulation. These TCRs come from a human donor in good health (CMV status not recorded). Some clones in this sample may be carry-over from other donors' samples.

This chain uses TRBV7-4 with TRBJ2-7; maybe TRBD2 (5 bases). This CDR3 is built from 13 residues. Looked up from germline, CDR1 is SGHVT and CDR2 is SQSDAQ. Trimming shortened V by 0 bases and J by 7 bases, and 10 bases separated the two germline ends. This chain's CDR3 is CASSLAGPGEQYF. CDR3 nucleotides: TGTGCCAGCAGCTTAGCGGGCCCGGGGGAGCAGTACTTC.

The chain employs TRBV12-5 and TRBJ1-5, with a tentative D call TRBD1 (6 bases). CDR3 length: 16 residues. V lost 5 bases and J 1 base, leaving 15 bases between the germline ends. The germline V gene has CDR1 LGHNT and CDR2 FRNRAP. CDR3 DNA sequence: TGTGCTAGTGGTACCGGACAGTTAGAAAGCAATCAGCCCCAGCATTTT. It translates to CASGTGQLESNQPQHF.

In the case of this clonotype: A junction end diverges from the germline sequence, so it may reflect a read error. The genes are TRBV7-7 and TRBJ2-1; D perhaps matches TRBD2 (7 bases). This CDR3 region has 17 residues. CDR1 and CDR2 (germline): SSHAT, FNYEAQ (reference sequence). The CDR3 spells CASSLERGGGAYNEQFF. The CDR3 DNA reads TGTGCTAGCAGCTTAGAACGGGGAGGGGGGGCCTACAATGAGCAGTTCTTC.

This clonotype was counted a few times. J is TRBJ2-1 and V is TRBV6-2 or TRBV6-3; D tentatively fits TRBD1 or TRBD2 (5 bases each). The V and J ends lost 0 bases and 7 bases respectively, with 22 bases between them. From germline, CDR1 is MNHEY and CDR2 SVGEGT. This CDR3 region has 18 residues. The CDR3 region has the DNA TGTGCCAGCAGTTACTCAGAATTTGGGCAGTGGGACGGGAATGAGCAGTTCTTC. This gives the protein CASSYSEFGQWDGNEQFF.

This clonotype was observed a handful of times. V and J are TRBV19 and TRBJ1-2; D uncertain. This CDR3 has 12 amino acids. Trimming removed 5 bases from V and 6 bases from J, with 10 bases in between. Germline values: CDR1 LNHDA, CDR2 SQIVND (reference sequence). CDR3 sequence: CASSFLRDGYTF. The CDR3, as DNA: TGTGCCAGTAGTTTCCTCCGGGATGGCTACACCTTC.

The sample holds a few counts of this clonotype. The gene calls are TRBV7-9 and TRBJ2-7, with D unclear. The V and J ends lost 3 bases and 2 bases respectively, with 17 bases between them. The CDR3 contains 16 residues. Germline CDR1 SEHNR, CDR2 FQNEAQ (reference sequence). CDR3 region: CASSFPWAPIPYEQYF. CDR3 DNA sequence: TGTGCCAGCAGCTTCCCTTGGGCTCCTATACCCTACGAGCAGTACTTC.

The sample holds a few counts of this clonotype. The CDR3 DNA reads as TGTGCCAGCAGCTTAGGGGGGGACATTTACAATGAGCAGTTCTTC. It is translated as CASSLGGDIYNEQFF. This rearrangement joins TRBV11-2 to TRBJ2-1; D may be TRBD1 or TRBD2 (6 bases each). V dropped 1 base and J dropped 4 bases, with 11 bases sitting between them. Germline-derived CDR1 and CDR2 are SGHAT and FQNNGV. CDR3 size: 15 residues.

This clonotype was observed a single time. CDR3 bases: TGTGCCAGCAGTGCGGGACAGGGGGCTGCAGGTTCACCCCTCCACTTT. It specifies CASSAGQGAAGSPLHF. This rearrangement joins TRBV2 to TRBJ1-6, with 12 positions matching TRBD1. This CDR3 has 16 residues. The junction had 7 bases not matched to a gene; V was cut back by 4 bases and J by 9 bases. Per germline, CDR1 SNHLY and CDR2 FYNNEI.

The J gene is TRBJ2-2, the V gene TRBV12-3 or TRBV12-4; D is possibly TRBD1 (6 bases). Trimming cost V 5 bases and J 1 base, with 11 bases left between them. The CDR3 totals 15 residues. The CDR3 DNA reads TGTGCCAGCAGTGTAGGGGGTCTGAACACCGGGGAGCTGTTTTTT. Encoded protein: CASSVGGLNTGELFF.

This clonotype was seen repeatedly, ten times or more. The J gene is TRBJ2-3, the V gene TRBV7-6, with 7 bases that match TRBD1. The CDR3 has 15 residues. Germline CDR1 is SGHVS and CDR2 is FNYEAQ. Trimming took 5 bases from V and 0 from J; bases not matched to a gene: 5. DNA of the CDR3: TGTGCCAGCAGCGGCAGGGACAGTAGCACAGATACGCAGTATTTT. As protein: CASSGRDSSTDTQYF. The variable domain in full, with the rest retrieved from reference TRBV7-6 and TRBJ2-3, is GAGVSQSPRYKVTKRGQDVALRCDPISGHVSLYWYRQALGQGPEFLTYFNYEAQQDKSGLPNDRFSAERPEGSISTLTIQRTEQRDSAMYRCASSGRDSSTDTQYFGPGTRLTVL.

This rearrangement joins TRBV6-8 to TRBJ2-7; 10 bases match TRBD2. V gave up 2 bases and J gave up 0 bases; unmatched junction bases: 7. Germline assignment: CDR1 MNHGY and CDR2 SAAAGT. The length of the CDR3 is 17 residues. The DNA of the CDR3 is TGTGCCAGCAGTTACGGTTTCCCTAGCGGGAGCTCCTACGAGCAGTACTTC. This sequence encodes CASSYGFPSGSSYEQYF.

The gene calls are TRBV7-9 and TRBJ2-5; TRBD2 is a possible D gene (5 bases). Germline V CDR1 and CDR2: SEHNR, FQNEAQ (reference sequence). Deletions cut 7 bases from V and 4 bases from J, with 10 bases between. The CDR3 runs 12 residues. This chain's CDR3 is CASTRAPETQYF. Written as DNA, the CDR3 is TGTGCCAGCACGCGGGCCCCAGAGACCCAGTACTTC.

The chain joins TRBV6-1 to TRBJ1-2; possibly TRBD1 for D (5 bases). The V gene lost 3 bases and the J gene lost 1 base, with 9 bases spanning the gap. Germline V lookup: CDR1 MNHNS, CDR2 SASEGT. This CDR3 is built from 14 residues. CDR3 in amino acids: CASSERGNNYGYTF. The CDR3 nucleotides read TGTGCCAGCAGTGAGAGGGGCAATAACTATGGCTACACCTTC.

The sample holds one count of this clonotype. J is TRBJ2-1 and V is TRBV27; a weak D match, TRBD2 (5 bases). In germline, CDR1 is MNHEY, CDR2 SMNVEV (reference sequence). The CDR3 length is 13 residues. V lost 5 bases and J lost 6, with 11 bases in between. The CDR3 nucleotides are TGTGCCAGCAGTCAACTAGACGTCAATGAGCAGTTCTTC. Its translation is CASSQLDVNEQFF.

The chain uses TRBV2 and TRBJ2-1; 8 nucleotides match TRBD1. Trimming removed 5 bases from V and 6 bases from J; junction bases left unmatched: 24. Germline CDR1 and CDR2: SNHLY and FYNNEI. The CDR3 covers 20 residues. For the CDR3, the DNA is TGTGCCAGCAGTTTCCCCAATGGACAGGGACGCGTCCTCATACCCAATGAGCAGTTCTTC. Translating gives CASSFPNGQGRVLIPNEQFF.